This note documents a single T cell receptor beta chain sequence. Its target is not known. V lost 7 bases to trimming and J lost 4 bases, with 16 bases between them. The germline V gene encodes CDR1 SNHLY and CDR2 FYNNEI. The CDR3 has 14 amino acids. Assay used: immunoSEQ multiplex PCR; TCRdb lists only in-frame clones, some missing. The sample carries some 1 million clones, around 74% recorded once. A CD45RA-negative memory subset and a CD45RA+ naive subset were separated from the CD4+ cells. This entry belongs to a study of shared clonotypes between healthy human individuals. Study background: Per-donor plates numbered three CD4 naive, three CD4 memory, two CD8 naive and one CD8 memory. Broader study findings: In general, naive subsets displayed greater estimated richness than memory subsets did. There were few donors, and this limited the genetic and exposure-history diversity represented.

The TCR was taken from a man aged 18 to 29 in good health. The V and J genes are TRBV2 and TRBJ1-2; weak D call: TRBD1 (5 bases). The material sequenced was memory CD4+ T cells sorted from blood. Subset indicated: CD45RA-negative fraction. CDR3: CASTQEGRAYGYTF. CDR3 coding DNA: TGTGCCAGCACCCAAGAGGGCAGGGCCTATGGCTACACCTTC.